What follows describes a single T cell receptor beta chain. At one end the junction does not follow the germline gene, possibly because of a read error. The sample belongs to a study of blood T cell repertoires in COVID-19. Germline loops: CDR1 GTSNPN, CDR2 SVGIG (reference sequence). CDR3 length equals 12 residues. Data came from immunoSEQ multiplex PCR; TCRdb stores just in-frame clones and leaves some out. The table lists 250,000 to 350,000 clones, about 85% of them singletons. The TCR comes from a woman aged 25 to 39 who had recovered from COVID-19. Input material: PBMCs or T cells enriched from blood (not recorded which). V usage is TRBV30 and J usage is TRBJ1-2; 11 positions match TRBD1. As DNA, the CDR3 is TGTGCCTGGAGTCTGCCTCCGGGACAGGGGGCCTTC. As protein: CAWSLPPGQGAF.